The source of this T cell receptor (beta chain) is a study of graft-versus-host responses after intestinal transplantation. As for the study in general: Anti-thymocyte globulin induction was given to all recipients, followed by tacrolimus and steroids for 3 to 4 years.

In germline, CDR1 is LNHDA, CDR2 SQIVND (reference sequence). The CDR3 length is 16 residues. Trimming took 10 bases from V and 1 from J; bases not matched to a gene: 14. Whole-study results and caveats: Early after transplant, HvG clones declined as circulating GvH clones peaked.

Only in-frame clones appear in the TCRdb table, and some are missing; sequencing was by immunoSEQ multiplex PCR. The repertoire holds approximately 21,000 clones, with around three fifths as singletons. V is TRBV19 and J is TRBJ2-5, with 8 bases aligning to TRBD1. This clonotype was obtained from a human patient who received an intestinal transplant. Sample: alloreactive CD4+ T cells from a mixed lymphocyte reaction culture, taken before intestinal transplant. Sample subset: CFSE-low proliferating T cells sorted from roughly 6-day pre-transplant mixed lymphocyte reaction (GvH or HvG direction). The CDR3 loop reads CATQARRTGPQETQYF. The CDR3 DNA reads TGTGCCACCCAAGCACGTCGGACAGGGCCCCAAGAGACCCAGTACTTC.